This TCR beta chain was recovered during a study of T cells in tumors after PD-1 blockade. Study background: Tumor samples averaged almost 27,000 templates (range roughly 554-100,000) and thousands of unique clonotypes. Regarding the study as a whole: Clonal replacement, not reinvigoration, is suggested for expanded exhausted CD8+ clones after therapy.

As regards this clone: What it binds is unknown.

V lost 0 bases and J lost 1, with 10 bases in between. The germline CDR1 and CDR2 sequences are MNHEY and SVGAGI. The CDR3 contains 16 residues. Some clones are missing from TCRdb's copy, which holds only in-frame ones; the method was immunoSEQ multiplex PCR. The table shows about 14,000 clones, with less than 75% occurring only once. This TCR came from a human donor with cutaneous squamous cell carcinoma. The specimen was tumor tissue, collected after anti-PD-1 treatment. The chain joins TRBV6-5 to TRBJ1-3; D not resolved. The CDR3 region is CASSYSKAGSGNTIYF. The CDR3 region has the DNA TGTGCCAGCAGTTACTCGAAGGCAGGTTCTGGAAACACCATATATTTT.